These 2 T cell receptor beta chains came from one sample sequenced in a study of cytomegalovirus exposure and HLA in healthy donors. Libraries were prepared by immunoSEQ multiplex PCR; TCRdb keeps only in-frame clonotypes and omits some of them. The data hold 120,000 or so clones, with around 95% observed a single time. The sequencing sample was made of PBMCs. Receptors were obtained from a young man in good health and CMV-seronegative.

The genes are TRBV6-6 and TRBJ2-5; 7 bases are a match to TRBD2. The CDR3 extends over 13 amino acids. The germline gives CDR1 MNHNY, CDR2 SVGAGI (reference sequence). The trim removed 6 bases at V and 5 bases at J, leaving 6 bases unmatched. The chain's CDR3 is CASSPAGAETQYF. For the CDR3, the DNA is TGTGCCAGCAGCCCTGCGGGAGCGGAGACCCAGTACTTC.

The CDR3 here is CASSQGGSNTEAFF. Here the CDR3 DNA reads TGTGCCAGCAGCCAAGGAGGATCGAACACTGAAGCTTTCTTT. The chain joins TRBV4-2 to TRBJ1-1, with D unresolved. CDR1 and CDR2 (germline): LGHNA, YNFKEQ. Trimming cost V 1 base and J 1 base, with 7 bases left between them. This CDR3 is built from 14 residues.